This entry describes one T cell receptor beta chain. Antigen specificity is unknown. The data are from a study of PD-1 blockade in classical Hodgkin lymphoma. Study outcomes and limitations: Complete responders' baseline diversity resembled that of newly diagnosed patients. Newly diagnosed patients reportedly had lower baseline TCR diversity than healthy donors.

The data were produced by immunoSEQ multiplex PCR, yet TCRdb's version contains in-frame clones alone and is incomplete. The sample lists 40,000 or so clones, about 87% occurring once. Per germline, CDR1 SGHRS and CDR2 YFSETQ. V gave up 4 bases and J gave up 2 bases; unmatched junction bases: 9. CDR3 length: 16 amino acids. Every single patient, without exception, relapsed after autologous stem cell transplantation, and brentuximab vedotin exposure varied. Complete response, partial response or progressive disease were the best responses. This chain joins TRBV5-1 and TRBJ2-7, with 10 positions matching TRBD2. This material consisted of peripheral blood mononuclear cells (PBMCs), taken at baseline. This TCR came from a human donor with classical Hodgkin lymphoma. The CDR3 loop is CASSPGELAGAYEQYF. The CDR3 coding sequence is TGCGCCAGCAGCCCGGGGGAGCTAGCGGGGGCCTACGAGCAGTACTTC.